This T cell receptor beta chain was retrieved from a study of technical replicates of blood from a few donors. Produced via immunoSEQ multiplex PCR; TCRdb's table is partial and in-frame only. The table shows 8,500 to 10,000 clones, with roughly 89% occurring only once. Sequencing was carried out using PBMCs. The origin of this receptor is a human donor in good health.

This CDR3 is CASSPGGLNQETQYF. The CDR3 nucleotides read TGTGCCAGCAGCCCAGGGGGGCTGAACCAAGAGACCCAGTACTTC. The chain uses TRBV11-3 and TRBJ2-5; the D gene is possibly TRBD1 (7 bases). The V and J ends lost 5 bases and 0 bases respectively, with 13 bases between them. The germline V gene has CDR1 SGHNT and CDR2 YENEEA. CDR3 length: 15 residues.